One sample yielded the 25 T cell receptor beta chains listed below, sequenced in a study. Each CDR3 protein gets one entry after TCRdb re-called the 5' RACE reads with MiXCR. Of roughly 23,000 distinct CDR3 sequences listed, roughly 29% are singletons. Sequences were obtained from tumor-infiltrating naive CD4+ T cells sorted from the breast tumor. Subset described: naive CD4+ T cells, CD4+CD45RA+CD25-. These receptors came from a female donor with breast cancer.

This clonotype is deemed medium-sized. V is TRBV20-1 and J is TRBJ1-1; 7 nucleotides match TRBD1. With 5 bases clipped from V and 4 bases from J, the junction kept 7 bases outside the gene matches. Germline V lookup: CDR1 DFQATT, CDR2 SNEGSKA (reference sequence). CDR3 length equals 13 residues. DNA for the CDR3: TGCAGTGCTGAACAGGGGCACGGCACTGAAGCTTTCTTT. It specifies CSAEQGHGTEAFF.

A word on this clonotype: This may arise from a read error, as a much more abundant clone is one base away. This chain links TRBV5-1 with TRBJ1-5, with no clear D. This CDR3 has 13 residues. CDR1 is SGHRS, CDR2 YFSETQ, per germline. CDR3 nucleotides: TGCACCAGCAGCTTGGCACCTTATCAGCCCCAGCATTTT. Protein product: CTSSLAPYQPQHF. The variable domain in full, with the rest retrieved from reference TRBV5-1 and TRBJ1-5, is KAGVTQTPRYLIKTRGQQVTLSCSPISGHRSVSWYQQTPGQGLQFLFEYFSETQRNKGNFPGRFSGRQFSNSRSEMNVSTLELGDSALYLCTSSLAPYQPQHFGDGTRLSIL.

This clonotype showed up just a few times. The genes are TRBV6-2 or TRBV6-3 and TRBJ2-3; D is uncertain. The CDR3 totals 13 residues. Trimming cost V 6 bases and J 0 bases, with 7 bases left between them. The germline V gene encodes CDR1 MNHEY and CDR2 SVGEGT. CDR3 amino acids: CASRKTSTDTQYF. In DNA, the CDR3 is TGTGCCAGCAGAAAAACTAGCACAGATACGCAGTATTTT.

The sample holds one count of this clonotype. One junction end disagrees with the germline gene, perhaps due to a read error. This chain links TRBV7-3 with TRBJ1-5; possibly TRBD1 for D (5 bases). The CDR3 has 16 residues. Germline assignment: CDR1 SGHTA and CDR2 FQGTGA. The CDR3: CANSYTPGGTSQLQHF. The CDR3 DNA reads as TGTGCCAACAGCTATACCCCCGGGGGGACGAGTCAGCTCCAGCATTTT.

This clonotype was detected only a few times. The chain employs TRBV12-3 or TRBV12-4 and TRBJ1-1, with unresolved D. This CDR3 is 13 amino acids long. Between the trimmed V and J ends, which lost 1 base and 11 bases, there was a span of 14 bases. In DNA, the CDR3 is TGTGCCAGCAGTTTAGACCCGCAGTTGTTTGCTTTCTTT. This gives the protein CASSLDPQLFAFF.

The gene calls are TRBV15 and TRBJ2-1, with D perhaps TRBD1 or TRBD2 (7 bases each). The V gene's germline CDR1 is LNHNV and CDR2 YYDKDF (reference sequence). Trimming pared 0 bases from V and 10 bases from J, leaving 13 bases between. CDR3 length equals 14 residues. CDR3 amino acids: CATSRDGRDSEQFF. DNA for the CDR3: TGTGCCACCAGCAGAGATGGGAGGGACAGCGAGCAGTTCTTC.

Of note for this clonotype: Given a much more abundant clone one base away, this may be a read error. The chain's CDR3 is CASRERAFYEQYF. The CDR3 DNA sequence: TGTGCCAGCAGAGAAAGGGCGTTCTACGAGCAGTACTTC. The chain uses TRBV6-1 and TRBJ2-7; D remains ambiguous. V was cut by 6 bases and J by 3 bases, with 12 bases left in between. The CDR3 extends over 13 amino acids. The V gene's germline CDR1 is MNHNS and CDR2 SASEGT.

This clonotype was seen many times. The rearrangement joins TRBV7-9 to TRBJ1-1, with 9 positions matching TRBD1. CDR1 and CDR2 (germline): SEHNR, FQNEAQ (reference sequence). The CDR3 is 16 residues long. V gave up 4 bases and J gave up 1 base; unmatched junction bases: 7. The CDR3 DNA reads TGTGCCAGCAGCTCGTACGGACAGGGGCCGAACACTGAAGCTTTCTTT. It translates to CASSSYGQGPNTEAFF.

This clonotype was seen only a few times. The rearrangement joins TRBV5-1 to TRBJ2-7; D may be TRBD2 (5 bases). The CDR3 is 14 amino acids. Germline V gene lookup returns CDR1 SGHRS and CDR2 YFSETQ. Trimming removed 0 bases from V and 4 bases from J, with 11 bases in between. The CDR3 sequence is CASSLALGEYEQYF. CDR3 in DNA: TGCGCCAGCAGCTTGGCCCTGGGAGAATACGAGCAGTACTTC.

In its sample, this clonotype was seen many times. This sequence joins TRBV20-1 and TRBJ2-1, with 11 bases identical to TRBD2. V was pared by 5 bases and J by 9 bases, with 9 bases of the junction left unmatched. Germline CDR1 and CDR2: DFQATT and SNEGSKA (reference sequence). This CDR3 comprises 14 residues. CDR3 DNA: TGCAGTGCTCCGACTAGCGGGAAGTTCGGTGAGCAGTTCTTC. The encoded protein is CSAPTSGKFGEQFF.

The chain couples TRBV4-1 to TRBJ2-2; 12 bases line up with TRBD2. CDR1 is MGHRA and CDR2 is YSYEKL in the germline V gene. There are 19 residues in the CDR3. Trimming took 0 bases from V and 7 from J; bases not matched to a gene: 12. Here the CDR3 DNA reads TGCGCCAGCAGCCAAGAGCGGCTAGCGGGAGGGCCTAGGGGCGGGGAGCTGTTTTTT. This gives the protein CASSQERLAGGPRGGELFF.

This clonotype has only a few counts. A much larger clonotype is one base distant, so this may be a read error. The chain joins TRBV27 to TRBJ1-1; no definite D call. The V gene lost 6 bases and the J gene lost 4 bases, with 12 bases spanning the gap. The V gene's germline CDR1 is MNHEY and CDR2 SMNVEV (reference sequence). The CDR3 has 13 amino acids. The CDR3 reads CASSTKRFTEAFF. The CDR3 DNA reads TGTGCCAGCAGCACTAAGAGGTTCACTGAAGCTTTCTTT.

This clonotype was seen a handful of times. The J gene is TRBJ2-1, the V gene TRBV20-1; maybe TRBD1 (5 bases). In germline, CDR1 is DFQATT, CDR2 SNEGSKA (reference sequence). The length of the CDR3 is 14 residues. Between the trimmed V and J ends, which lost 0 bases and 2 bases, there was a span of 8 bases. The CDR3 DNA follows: TGCAGTGCTAGAGAACAGGAAACCTACAATGAGCAGTTCTTC. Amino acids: CSAREQETYNEQFF.

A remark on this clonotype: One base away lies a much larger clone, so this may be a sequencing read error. The CDR3 DNA reads as TGTGCCAGCAGTTACGGACCCTTGAGCGACGAGCAGTACTTC. Its translation is CASSYGPLSDEQYF. The chain links TRBV6-5 to TRBJ2-7; D gene ambiguous. CDR3 size: 14 residues. The V and J ends lost 2 bases and 5 bases respectively, with 13 bases between them. CDR1 MNHEY and CDR2 SVGAGI come from the germline V gene.

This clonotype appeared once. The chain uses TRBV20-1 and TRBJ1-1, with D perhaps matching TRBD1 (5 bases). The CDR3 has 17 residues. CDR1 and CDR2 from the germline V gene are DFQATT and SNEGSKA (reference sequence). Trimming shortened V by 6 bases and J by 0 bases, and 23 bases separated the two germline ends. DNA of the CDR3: TGCAGTGCCCCCTCCCGGGGCAGGGCCCCCTTGAACACTGAAGCTTTCTTT. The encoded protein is CSAPSRGRAPLNTEAFF.

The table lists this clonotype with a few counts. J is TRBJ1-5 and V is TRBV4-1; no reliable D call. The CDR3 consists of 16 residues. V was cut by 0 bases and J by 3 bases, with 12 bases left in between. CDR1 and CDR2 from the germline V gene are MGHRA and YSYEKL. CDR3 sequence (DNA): TGCGCCAGCAGCCAAGAAGTCACCAGTCTCAATCAGCCCCAGCATTTT. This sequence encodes CASSQEVTSLNQPQHF.

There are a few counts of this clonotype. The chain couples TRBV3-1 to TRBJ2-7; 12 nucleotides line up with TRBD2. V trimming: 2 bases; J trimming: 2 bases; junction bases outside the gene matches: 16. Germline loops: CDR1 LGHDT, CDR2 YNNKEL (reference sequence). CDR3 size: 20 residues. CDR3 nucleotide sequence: TGTGCCAGCAGCCAACAAGTTGGGTCCTGGACTAGCGGGACTCCCTACGAGCAGTACTTC. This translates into CASSQQVGSWTSGTPYEQYF.

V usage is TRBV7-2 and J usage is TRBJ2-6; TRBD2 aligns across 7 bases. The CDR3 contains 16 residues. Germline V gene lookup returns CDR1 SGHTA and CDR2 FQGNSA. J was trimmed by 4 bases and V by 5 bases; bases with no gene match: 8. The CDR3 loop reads CASSPKGTTGANVLTF. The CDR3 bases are TGTGCCAGCAGCCCCAAAGGGACTACGGGGGCCAACGTCCTGACTTTC.

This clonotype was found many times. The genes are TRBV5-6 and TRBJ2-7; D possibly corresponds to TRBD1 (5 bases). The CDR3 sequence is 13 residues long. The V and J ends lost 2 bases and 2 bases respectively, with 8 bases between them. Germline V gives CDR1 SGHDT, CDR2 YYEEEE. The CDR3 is CASSFRQTYEQYF. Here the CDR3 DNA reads TGTGCCAGCAGCTTCCGACAGACCTACGAGCAGTACTTC.

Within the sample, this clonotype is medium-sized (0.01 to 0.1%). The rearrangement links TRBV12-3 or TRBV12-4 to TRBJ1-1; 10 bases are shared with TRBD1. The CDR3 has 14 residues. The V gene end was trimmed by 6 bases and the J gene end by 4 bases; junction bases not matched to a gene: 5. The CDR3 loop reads CASRGQGSGTEAFF. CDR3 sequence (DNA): TGTGCCAGCAGGGGACAGGGGTCGGGCACTGAAGCTTTCTTT.

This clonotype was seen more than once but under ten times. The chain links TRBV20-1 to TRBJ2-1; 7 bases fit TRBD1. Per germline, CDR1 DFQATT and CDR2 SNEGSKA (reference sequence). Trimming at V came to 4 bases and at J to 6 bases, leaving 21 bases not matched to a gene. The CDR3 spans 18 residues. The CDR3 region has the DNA TGCAGTGCTAACCCGGGAAAGACAGGGAAAAGTATCGGCAATGAGCAGTTCTTC. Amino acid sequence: CSANPGKTGKSIGNEQFF.

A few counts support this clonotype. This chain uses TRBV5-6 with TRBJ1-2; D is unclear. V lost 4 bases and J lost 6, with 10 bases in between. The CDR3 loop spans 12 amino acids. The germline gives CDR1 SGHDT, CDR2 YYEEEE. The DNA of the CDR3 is TGTGCCAGCAGCGTTCGGTTGGATGGCTACACCTTC. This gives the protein CASSVRLDGYTF.

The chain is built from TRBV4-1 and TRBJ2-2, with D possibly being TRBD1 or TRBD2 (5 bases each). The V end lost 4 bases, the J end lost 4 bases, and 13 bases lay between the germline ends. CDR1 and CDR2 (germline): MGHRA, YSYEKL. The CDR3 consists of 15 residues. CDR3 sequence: CASSPRWDRTGELFF. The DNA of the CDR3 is TGCGCCAGCAGCCCCCGGTGGGACCGCACCGGGGAGCTGTTTTTT.

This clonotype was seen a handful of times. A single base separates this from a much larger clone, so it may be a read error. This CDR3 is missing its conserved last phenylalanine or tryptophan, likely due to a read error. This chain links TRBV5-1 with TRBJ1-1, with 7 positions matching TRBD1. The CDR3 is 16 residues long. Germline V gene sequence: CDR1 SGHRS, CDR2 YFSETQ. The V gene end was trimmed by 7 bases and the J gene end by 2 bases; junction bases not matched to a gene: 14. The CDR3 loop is CASSRLGGTDNTEAFL. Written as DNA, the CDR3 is TGCGCCAGCTCCCGACTTGGCGGGACAGATAACACTGAAGCTTTCCTT.

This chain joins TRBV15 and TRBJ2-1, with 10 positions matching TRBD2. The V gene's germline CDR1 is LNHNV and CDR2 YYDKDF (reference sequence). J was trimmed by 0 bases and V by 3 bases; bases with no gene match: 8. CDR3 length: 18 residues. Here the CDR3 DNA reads TGTGCCACCAGCAGGACTAGCGGGCCGACTAGCTCCTACAATGAGCAGTTCTTC. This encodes CATSRTSGPTSSYNEQFF. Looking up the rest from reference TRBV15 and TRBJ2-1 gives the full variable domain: DAMVIQNPRYQVTQFGKPVTLSCSQTLNHNVMYWYQQKSSQAPKLLFHYYDKDFNNEADTPDNFQSRRPNTSFCFLDIRSPGLGDTAMYLCATSRTSGPTSSYNEQFFGPGTRLTVL.